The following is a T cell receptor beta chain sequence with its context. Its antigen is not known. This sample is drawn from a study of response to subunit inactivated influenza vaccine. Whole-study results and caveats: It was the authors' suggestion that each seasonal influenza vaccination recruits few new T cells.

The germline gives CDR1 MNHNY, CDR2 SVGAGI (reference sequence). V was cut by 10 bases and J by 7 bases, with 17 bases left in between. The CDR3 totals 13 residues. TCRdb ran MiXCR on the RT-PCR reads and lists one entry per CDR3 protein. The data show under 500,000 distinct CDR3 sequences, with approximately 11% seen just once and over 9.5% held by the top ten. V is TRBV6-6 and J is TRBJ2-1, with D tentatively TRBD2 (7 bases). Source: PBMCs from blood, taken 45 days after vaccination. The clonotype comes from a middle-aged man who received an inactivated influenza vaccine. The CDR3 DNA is TGTGCCACCCGAGGGGGGGCTGCAAATGAGCAGTTCTTC. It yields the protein CATRGGAANEQFF.